Reported below is one T cell receptor beta chain. As yet, its antigen is unknown. Expressed TCRB transcripts were sequenced because the entire RNA isolate underwent reverse transcription. Data came from immunoSEQ multiplex PCR; TCRdb stores just in-frame clones and leaves some out. The sample lists about 120,000 clones, around 15% occurring once. This sample stems from a study of beta chain features in type 1 diabetes. Study-wide background: Healthy donors and patients had similar age, gender and cell yields.

This CDR3 has 13 residues. V lost 4 bases and J lost 7, with 13 bases in between. Germline V gene lookup returns CDR1 SQVTM and CDR2 ANQGSEA. A sort by CD45RO/CCR7/CD25/CD127/CD95/CD27 yielded CD4+ naive, central memory, regulatory and stem cell-like memory cells. Findings and limits, study-wide: Shorter TCRB CDR3s, moderately but significantly so, were found in Type 1 diabetes patients in all four CD4+ subsets. PCR may have favored shorter templates equally in patients and controls. Any HLA effect on TCRB rearrangement was left unresolved by small sub-analyses.

V is TRBV29-1 and J is TRBJ1-4; D may be TRBD1 (6 bases). The sequencing input was central memory CD4+ T cells from blood. The sequence came from a man between 18 and 35 years old with type 1 diabetes. CDR3 in amino acids: CSVVGGGSEKLFF. CDR3 in DNA: TGCAGCGTTGTAGGGGGGGGAAGTGAAAAACTGTTTTTT.